Shown below are 18 T cell receptor beta chains from a single sample sequenced in a study of blood T cells in healthy people across ages. Then a second PCR, running roughly 7 to 11 cycles, was carried out with a sample-barcoded 5' primer and a J-beta primer mix. Via MiXCR, TCRdb re-called the 5' RACE reads, giving one row per CDR3 protein. There are about 1.4 million distinct CDR3 sequences in the sample; almost 60% occur only once, and more than 6% lies in the top ten. The specimen was blood. The source is a man in his late teens or twenties in good health.

This chain connects TRBV20-1 to TRBJ1-2; 9 bases fit TRBD1. The CDR3 spans 15 residues. The germline V gene has CDR1 DFQATT and CDR2 SNEGSKA (reference sequence). V lost 2 bases to trimming and J lost 3 bases; unmatched junction nucleotides: 7. In nucleotides, the CDR3 is TGCAGTGCTAGAACCGGGACAGGGTTTTACTATGGCTACACCTTC. Amino acid sequence: CSARTGTGFYYGYTF.

This clonotype was seen a handful of times. This chain uses TRBV10-3 with TRBJ2-5; the D is unclear. Trimming pared 11 bases from V and 4 bases from J, leaving 17 bases between. Germline V CDR1 and CDR2: ENHRY, SYGVKD. The CDR3 totals 13 residues. As DNA, the CDR3 is TGTGCCTCGGACGACGGACCGACAGAGACCCAGTACTTC. Protein product: CASDDGPTETQYF.

Worth noting for this clonotype: Germline is not matched at one junction end, which may reflect a read error. CDR3 bases: TGCAGTGCTGGAGACAGGGTCCGAGGGCAAGATACGCAGTATTTT. Protein: CSAGDRVRGQDTQYF. J is TRBJ2-3 and V is TRBV20-1; 7 bases line up with TRBD1. This CDR3 spans 15 amino acids. Germline CDR1 reads DFQATT; CDR2 reads SNEGSKA (reference sequence).

The chain links TRBV11-1 to TRBJ2-3; D may be TRBD1 or TRBD2 (5 bases each). The CDR3 covers 15 residues. The V end lost 4 bases, the J end lost 0 bases, and 11 bases lay between the germline ends. Germline loops: CDR1 SGHAT, CDR2 FQDESV (reference sequence). The CDR3 loop is CASSSGRSSTDTQYF. The CDR3 nucleotides are TGTGCCAGCAGCTCGGGACGATCAAGCACAGATACGCAGTATTTT.

The CDR3 here is CASSQQGSHGYTF. In DNA, the CDR3 is TGTGCCAGCAGCCAACAGGGTTCTCATGGCTACACCTTC. The chain employs TRBV14 and TRBJ1-2, with D possibly TRBD1 on 5 matching bases. The CDR3 extends over 13 amino acids. V was cut by 2 bases and J by 6 bases, with 10 bases left in between. Germline assignment: CDR1 SGHDN and CDR2 FVKESK. Using reference TRBV14 and TRBJ1-2 for the parts outside the CDR3, the full variable domain is EAGVTQFPSHSVIEKGQTVTLRCDPISGHDNLYWYRRVMGKEIKFLLHFVKESKQDESGMPNNRFLAERTGGTYSTLKVQPAELEDSGVYFCASSQQGSHGYTFGSGTRLTVV.

This clonotype showed up just once. V is TRBV3-1 and J is TRBJ1-1, with TRBD1 identical over 10 bases. Trimming at V came to 1 base and at J to 6 bases, leaving 5 bases not matched to a gene. Per germline, CDR1 LGHDT and CDR2 YNNKEL (reference sequence). This CDR3 region has 15 residues. The CDR3 spells CASSQGRGTGAEAFF. CDR3 bases: TGTGCCAGCAGCCAAGGACGAGGGACAGGGGCTGAAGCTTTCTTT. Looking up the rest from reference TRBV3-1 and TRBJ1-1 gives the full variable domain: DTAVSQTPKYLVTQMGNDKSIKCEQNLGHDTMYWYKQDSKKFLKIMFSYNNKELIINETVPNRFSPKSPDKAHLNLHINSLELGDSAVYFCASSQGRGTGAEAFFGQGTRLTVV.

CDR3 DNA: TGTGCCAGCAGTCCTTTAGCGGGGGGCGTAGAGACCCAGTACTTC. It yields the protein CASSPLAGGVETQYF. The chain couples TRBV6-1 to TRBJ2-5; TRBD2 aligns across 10 bases. The V segment lost 5 bases and the J segment 4 bases; nucleotides outside the gene matches: 7. The V gene's germline CDR1 is MNHNS and CDR2 SASEGT. The CDR3 has 15 amino acids.

This clonotype has at least ten counts. This chain joins TRBV5-5 and TRBJ2-3, with a weak D call TRBD2 (6 bases). Trimming removed 1 base from V and 3 bases from J, with 18 bases in between. Germline V gives CDR1 SGHKS, CDR2 YYEKEE (reference sequence). The CDR3 covers 17 residues. The CDR3 nucleotides are TGTGCCAGCAGCTTGCGACCAGCGGGCGCGAATACAGATACGCAGTATTTT. This gives the protein CASSLRPAGANTDTQYF. The whole variable domain, remainder taken from reference TRBV5-5 and TRBJ2-3, is DAGVTQSPTHLIKTRGQQVTLRCSPISGHKSVSWYQQVLGQGPQFIFQYYEKEERGRGNFPDRFSARQFPNYSSELNVNALLLGDSALYLCASSLRPAGANTDTQYFGPGTRLTVL.

This clonotype was seen more than once but under ten times. The chain couples TRBV11-1 to TRBJ1-1; D gene ambiguous. This CDR3 contains 13 residues. Trimming cost V 1 base and J 8 bases, with 11 bases left between them. Germline CDR1 and CDR2: SGHAT and FQDESV (reference sequence). CDR3 in DNA: TGTGCCAGCAGCTTAGGGGTGGGCAGAGAAGCTTTCTTT. It codes for CASSLGVGREAFF.

This sequence joins TRBV9 and TRBJ2-1; D tentatively reads TRBD1 or TRBD2 (5 bases each). Germline assignment: CDR1 SGDLS and CDR2 YYNGEE. Trimming removed 3 bases from V and 2 bases from J, with 15 bases in between. This CDR3 has 16 amino acids. CDR3 residues: CASSEELPGPYNEQFF. CDR3 in DNA: TGTGCCAGCAGCGAAGAGCTACCGGGACCCTACAATGAGCAGTTCTTC.

The V gene is TRBV4-3, the J gene TRBJ2-5, with D perhaps matching TRBD1 or TRBD2 (5 bases each). The germline CDR1 and CDR2 sequences are LGHNA and YSLEER. Between the trimmed V and J ends, which lost 3 bases and 3 bases, there was a span of 20 bases. The CDR3 is 17 amino acids. The CDR3 DNA is TGCGCCAGCAGCCAGGGGACGGGCCGTTGGTCTGAAGAGACCCAGTACTTC. This codes for CASSQGTGRWSEETQYF.

This rearrangement joins TRBV2 to TRBJ1-2; possible D gene TRBD1, 6 bases. Germline values: CDR1 SNHLY, CDR2 FYNNEI. The CDR3 runs to 18 residues. V was clipped by 6 bases and J by 3 bases, with 26 bases between them. The DNA of the CDR3 is TGTGCCAGCAGCGCCCAGACAGGAGGACGAGGACTTGACTATGGCTACACCTTC. This sequence encodes CASSAQTGGRGLDYGYTF.

This chain uses TRBV12-3 or TRBV12-4 with TRBJ2-1; D might be TRBD2 (5 bases). V lost 3 bases and J 6 bases, leaving 12 bases between the germline ends. The CDR3 is made up of 14 amino acids. This chain's CDR3 is CASSLRARPNEQFF. DNA for the CDR3: TGTGCCAGCAGTTTGCGGGCCCGGCCCAATGAGCAGTTCTTC.

The count of this clonotype is one. The genes are TRBV29-1 and TRBJ2-3; a weak D match, TRBD2 (7 bases). Between the trimmed V and J ends, which lost 3 bases and 0 bases, there was a span of 10 bases. Germline V lookup: CDR1 SQVTM, CDR2 ANQGSEA. CDR3 length: 14 residues. In nucleotides, the CDR3 is TGCAGCGTTGACGGGGGGCTGAGCACAGATACGCAGTATTTT. Its translation is CSVDGGLSTDTQYF.

The rearrangement uses TRBV5-1 and TRBJ1-2, with a weak D call TRBD1 (5 bases). Germline CDR1 is SGHRS and CDR2 is YFSETQ. Between the trimmed V and J ends, which lost 2 bases and 4 bases, there was a span of 9 bases. The CDR3 is 13 residues long. The CDR3, as DNA: TGCGCCAGCAGCTTACAGGCGACCTATGGCTACACCTTC. Its protein is CASSLQATYGYTF. Full variable domain (missing parts from reference TRBV5-1 and TRBJ1-2): KAGVTQTPRYLIKTRGQQVTLSCSPISGHRSVSWYQQTPGQGLQFLFEYFSETQRNKGNFPGRFSGRQFSNSRSEMNVSTLELGDSALYLCASSLQATYGYTFGSGTRLTVV.

The chain is built from TRBV7-2 and TRBJ1-6; D is unclear. The CDR3 runs to 15 residues. CDR1 and CDR2 from the germline V gene are SGHTA and FQGNSA. Between the trimmed V and J ends, which lost 0 bases and 9 bases, there was a span of 12 bases. CDR3 nucleotides: TGTGCCAGCAGCTTAGCGGTACTGGGAGCTTCACCCCTCCACTTT. Translating gives CASSLAVLGASPLHF.

V usage is TRBV4-2 and J usage is TRBJ2-7; 9 positions agree with TRBD2. V dropped 0 bases and J dropped 0; count of bases not matched to a gene: 6. The germline V gene encodes CDR1 LGHNA and CDR2 YNFKEQ. The CDR3 extends over 17 amino acids. The CDR3 loop reads CASSQDASGRSSYEQYF. The CDR3 DNA reads TGTGCCAGCAGCCAAGATGCCAGCGGGAGGAGCTCCTACGAGCAGTACTTC.

The CDR3 reads CASSNGTATYEQYF. As DNA, the CDR3 is TGTGCCAGCAGCAACGGGACAGCCACCTACGAGCAGTACTTC. This chain joins TRBV9 and TRBJ2-5; 7 bases are a match to TRBD1. The J call may be in error: the DNA end matches TRBJ2-7 better. The CDR3 is made up of 14 amino acids. CDR1 SGDLS and CDR2 YYNGEE come from the germline V gene.